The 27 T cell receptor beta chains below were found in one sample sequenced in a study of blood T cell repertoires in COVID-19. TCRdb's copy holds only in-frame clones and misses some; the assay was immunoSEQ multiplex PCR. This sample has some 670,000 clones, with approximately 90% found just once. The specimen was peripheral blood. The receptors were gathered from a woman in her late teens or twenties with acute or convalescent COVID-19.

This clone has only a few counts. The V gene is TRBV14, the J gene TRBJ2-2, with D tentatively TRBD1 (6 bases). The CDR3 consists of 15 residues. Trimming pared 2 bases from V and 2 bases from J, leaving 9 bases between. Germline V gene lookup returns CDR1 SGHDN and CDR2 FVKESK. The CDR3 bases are TGTGCCAGCAGCCAATGGACAGCCAACACCGGGGAGCTGTTTTTT. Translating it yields CASSQWTANTGELFF.

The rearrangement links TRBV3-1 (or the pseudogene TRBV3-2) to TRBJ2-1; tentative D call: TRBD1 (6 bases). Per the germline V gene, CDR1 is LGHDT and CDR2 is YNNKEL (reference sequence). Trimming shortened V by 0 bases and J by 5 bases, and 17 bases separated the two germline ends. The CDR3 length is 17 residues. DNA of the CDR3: TGTGCCAGCAGCCAAGAAGGGATCAGGGGAATTAACAATGAGCAGTTCTTC. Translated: CASSQEGIRGINNEQFF.

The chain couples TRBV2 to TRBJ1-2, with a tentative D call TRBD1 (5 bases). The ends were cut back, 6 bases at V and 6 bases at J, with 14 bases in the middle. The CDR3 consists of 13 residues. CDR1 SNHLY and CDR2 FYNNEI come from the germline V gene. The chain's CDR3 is CASRPDRENGYTF. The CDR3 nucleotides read TGTGCCAGCAGGCCCGACAGAGAGAATGGCTACACCTTC.

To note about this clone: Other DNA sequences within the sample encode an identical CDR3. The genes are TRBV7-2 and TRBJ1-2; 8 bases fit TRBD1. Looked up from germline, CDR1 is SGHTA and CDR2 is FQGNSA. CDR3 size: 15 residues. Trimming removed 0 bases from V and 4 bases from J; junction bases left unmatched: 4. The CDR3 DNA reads TGTGCCAGCAGCTTAGCGGGGCAGGGGGCCTATGGCTACACCTTC. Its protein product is CASSLAGQGAYGYTF.

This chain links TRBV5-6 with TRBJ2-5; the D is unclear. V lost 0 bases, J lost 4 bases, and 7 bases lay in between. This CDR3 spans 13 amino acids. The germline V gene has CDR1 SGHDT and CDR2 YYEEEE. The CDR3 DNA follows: TGTGCCAGCAGCTTGGCCGAGAGAGAGACCCAGTACTTC. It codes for CASSLAERETQYF. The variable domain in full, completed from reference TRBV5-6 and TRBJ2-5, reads DAGVTQSPTHLIKTRGQQVTLRCSPKSGHDTVSWYQQALGQGPQFIFQYYEEEERQRGNFPDRFSGHQFPNYSSELNVNALLLGDSALYLCASSLAERETQYFGPGTRLLVL.

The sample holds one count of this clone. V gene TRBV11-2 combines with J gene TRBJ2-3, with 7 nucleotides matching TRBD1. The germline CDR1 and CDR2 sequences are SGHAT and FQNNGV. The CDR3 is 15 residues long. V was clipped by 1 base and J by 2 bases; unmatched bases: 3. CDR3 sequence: CASSLGQGYTDTQYF. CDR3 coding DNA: TGTGCCAGCAGCTTAGGACAGGGATACACAGATACGCAGTATTTT.

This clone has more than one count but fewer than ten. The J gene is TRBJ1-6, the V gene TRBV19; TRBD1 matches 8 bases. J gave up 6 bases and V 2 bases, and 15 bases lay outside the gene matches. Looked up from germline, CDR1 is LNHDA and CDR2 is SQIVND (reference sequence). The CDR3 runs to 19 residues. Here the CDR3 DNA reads TGTGCCAGTAGTATAAGTTTAGTGGACAGGGTGTACTCTAATTCACCCCTCCACTTT. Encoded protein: CASSISLVDRVYSNSPLHF.

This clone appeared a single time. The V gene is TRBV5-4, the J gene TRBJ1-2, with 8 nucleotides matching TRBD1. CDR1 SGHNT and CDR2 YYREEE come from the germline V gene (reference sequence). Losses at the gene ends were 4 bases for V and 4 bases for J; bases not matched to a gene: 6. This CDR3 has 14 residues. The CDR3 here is CASSPRTGSYGYTF. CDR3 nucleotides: TGTGCCAGCAGCCCAAGGACAGGGTCCTATGGCTACACCTTC.

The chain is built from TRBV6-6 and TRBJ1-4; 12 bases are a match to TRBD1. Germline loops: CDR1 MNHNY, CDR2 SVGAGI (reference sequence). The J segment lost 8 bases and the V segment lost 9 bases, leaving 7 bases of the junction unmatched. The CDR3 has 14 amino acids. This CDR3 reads CASTPGQGAEKLFF. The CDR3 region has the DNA TGTGCCAGTACTCCGGGACAGGGGGCAGAAAAACTGTTTTTT.

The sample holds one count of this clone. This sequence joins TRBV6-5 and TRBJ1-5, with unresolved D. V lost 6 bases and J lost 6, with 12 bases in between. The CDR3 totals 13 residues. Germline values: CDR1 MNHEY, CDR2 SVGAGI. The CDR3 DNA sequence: TGTGCCAGCAGATCGGGTGTGCGTCAGCCCCAGCATTTT. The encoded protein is CASRSGVRQPQHF.

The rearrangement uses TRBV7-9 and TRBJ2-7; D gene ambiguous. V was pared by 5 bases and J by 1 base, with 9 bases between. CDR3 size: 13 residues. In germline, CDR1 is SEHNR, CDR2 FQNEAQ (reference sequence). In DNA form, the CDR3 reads TGTGCCAGCAGCCCCGACTTATCCTACGAGCAGTACTTC. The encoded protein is CASSPDLSYEQYF.

CDR3 loop: CASSELSRGWYEQYF. The DNA for the CDR3 is TGTGCCAGCAGTGAATTAAGTCGGGGGTGGTACGAGCAGTACTTC. V gene TRBV25-1 combines with J gene TRBJ2-7; tentatively, D is TRBD2 (6 bases). Trimming removed 1 base at V and 4 bases at J, with 14 bases between. The CDR3 totals 15 residues. Germline assignment: CDR1 MGHDK and CDR2 SYGVNS.

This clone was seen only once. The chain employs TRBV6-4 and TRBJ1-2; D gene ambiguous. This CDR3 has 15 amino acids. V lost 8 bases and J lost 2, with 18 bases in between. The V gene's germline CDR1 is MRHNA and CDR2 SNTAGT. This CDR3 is CASRPSLNPNYGYTF. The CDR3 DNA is TGTGCCAGCCGCCCATCGCTAAATCCCAACTATGGCTACACCTTC.

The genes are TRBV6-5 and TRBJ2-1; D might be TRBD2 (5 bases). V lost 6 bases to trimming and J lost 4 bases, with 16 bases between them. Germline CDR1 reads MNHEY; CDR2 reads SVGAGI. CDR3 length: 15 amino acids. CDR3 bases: TGTGCCAGCAGCCGAGGTCGGGGTGGTTACAATGAGCAGTTCTTC. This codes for CASSRGRGGYNEQFF.

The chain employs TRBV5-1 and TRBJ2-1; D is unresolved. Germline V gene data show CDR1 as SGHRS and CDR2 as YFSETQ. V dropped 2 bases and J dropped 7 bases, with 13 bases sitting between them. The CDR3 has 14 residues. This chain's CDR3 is CASSLSQERNEQFF. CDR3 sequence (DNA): TGCGCCAGCAGCTTAAGTCAGGAAAGAAATGAGCAGTTCTTC.

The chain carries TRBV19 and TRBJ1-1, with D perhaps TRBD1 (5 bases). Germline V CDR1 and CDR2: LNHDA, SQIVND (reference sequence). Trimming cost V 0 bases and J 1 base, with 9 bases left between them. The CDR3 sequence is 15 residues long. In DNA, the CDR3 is TGTGCCAGTAGTATAGACAGGGTTGCGAACACTGAAGCTTTCTTT. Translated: CASSIDRVANTEAFF.

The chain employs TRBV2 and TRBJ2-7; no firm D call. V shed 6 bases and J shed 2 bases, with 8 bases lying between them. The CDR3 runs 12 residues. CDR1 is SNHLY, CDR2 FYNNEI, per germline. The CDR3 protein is CASSDQTYEQYF. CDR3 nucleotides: TGTGCCAGCAGCGATCAGACCTACGAGCAGTACTTC.

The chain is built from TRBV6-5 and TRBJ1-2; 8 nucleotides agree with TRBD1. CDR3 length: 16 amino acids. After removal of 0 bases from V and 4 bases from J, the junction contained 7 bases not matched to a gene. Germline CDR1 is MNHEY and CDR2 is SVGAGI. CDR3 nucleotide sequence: TGTGCCAGCAGTTACTCTCGGACAGGGATAAGCTATGGCTACACCTTC. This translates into CASSYSRTGISYGYTF.

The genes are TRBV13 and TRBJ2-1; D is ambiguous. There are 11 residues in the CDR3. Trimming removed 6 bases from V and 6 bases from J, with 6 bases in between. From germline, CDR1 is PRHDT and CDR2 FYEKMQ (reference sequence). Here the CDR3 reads CASSPGNEQFF. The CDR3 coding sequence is TGTGCCAGCAGTCCCGGCAATGAGCAGTTCTTC.

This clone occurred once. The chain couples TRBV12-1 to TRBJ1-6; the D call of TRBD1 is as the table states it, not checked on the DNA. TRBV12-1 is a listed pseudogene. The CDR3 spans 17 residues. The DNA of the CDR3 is TGTGCCAGCAGCCTCTACAGGGATAGCTACTATAATTCACCCCTCCACTTT. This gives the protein CASSLYRDSYYNSPLHF.

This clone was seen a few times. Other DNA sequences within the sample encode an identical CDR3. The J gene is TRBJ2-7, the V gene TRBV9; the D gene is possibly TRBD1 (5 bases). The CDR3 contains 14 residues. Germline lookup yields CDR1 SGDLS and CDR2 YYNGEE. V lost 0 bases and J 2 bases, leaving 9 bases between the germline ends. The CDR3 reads CASSVGQGPYEQYF. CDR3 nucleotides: TGTGCCAGCAGCGTAGGGCAGGGCCCCTACGAGCAGTACTTC.

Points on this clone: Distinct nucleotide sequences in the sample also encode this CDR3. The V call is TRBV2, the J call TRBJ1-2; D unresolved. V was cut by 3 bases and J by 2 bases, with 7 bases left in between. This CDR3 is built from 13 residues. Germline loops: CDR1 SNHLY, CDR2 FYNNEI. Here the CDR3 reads CASSEEANYGYTF. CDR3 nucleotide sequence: TGTGCCAGCAGTGAGGAGGCCAACTATGGCTACACCTTC.

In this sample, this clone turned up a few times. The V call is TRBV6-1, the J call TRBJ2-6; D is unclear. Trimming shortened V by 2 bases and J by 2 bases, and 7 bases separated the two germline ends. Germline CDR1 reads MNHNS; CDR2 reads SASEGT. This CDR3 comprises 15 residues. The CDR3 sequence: CASSESSTGANVLTF. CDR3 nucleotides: TGTGCCAGCAGTGAATCCAGTACTGGGGCCAACGTCCTGACTTTC.

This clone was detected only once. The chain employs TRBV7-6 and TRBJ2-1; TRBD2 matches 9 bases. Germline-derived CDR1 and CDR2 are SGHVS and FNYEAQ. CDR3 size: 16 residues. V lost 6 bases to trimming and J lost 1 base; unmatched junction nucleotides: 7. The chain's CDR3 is CASSQPSGESYNEQFF. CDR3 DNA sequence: TGTGCCAGCAGTCAACCTAGCGGGGAATCCTACAATGAGCAGTTCTTC.

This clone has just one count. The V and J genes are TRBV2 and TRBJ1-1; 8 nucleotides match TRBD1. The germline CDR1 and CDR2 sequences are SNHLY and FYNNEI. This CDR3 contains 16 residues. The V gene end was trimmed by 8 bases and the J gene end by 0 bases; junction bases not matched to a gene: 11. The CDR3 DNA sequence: TGTGCCAGCCACATCTTGGGACAGGAGATGAACACTGAAGCTTTCTTT. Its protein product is CASHILGQEMNTEAFF. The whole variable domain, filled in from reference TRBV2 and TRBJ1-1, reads EPEVTQTPSHQVTQMGQEVILRCVPISNHLYFYWYRQILGQKVEFLVSFYNNEISEKSEIFDDQFSVERPDGSNFTLKIRSTKLEDSAMYFCASHILGQEMNTEAFFGQGTRLTVV.

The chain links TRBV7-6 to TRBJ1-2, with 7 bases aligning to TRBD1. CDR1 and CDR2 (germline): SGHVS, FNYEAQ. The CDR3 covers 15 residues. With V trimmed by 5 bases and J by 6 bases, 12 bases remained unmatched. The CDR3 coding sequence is TGTGCCAGCAGCCCTCAGACAGGGCCAGTAAATGGCTACACCTTC. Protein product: CASSPQTGPVNGYTF.

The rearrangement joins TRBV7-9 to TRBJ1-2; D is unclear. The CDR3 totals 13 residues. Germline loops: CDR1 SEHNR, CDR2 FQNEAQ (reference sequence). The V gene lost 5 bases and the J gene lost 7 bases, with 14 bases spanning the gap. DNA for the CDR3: TGTGCCAGCAGCACGGGAGTGACTGGTGGCTACACCTTC. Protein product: CASSTGVTGGYTF.